This TCR beta chain emerged from a study of patients and donors after allogeneic stem cell transplantation. MiXCR, applied by TCRdb to the RT-PCR reads, yields one record per CDR3 protein. This sample has about 400,000 distinct CDR3 sequences; roughly 16% occur once, and the top ten carry about 7%. Germline V gene sequence: CDR1 MNHEY, CDR2 SVGAGI. The V gene lost 2 bases and the J gene lost 5 bases, with 13 bases spanning the gap. The CDR3 is 14 amino acids. The chain recombines TRBV6-5 with TRBJ2-7; D call uncertain. Sequencing was carried out using blood, either unsorted or a sorted T cell fraction (not recorded which). The clonotype was recovered from a human donor who was either an allogeneic HSCT recipient or a stem cell or donor lymphocyte infusion donor (not recorded which). It is not recorded whose cells these are; they may come from a transplant donor. DNA of the CDR3: TGTGCCAGCAGTTACCCCCAAAAGGGCCACGAGCAGTACTTC. It encodes CASSYPQKGHEQYF.